The sequence of this TCR beta chain was determined in a study of shared clonotypes between healthy human individuals. Findings of the study overall: Tissue TCR repertoires likely differ from these blood-only repertoires. Sequencing of the sorted subsets was shown by rarefaction to be incomplete despite large depth.

Points on this clone: Antigen unknown.

The CDR3 length is 14 residues. Trimming stripped 3 bases from V and 4 bases from J, with 10 bases between. This table comes from immunoSEQ multiplex PCR, and its TCRdb copy is limited to in-frame clones, with some not included. The data show some 240,000 clones, about 65% seen once. The sample was memory CD4+ T cells sorted from blood. Specified subset: CD45RA-negative fraction. The chain has TRBV23-1 and TRBJ1-5; D unresolved. TRBV23-1 counts as an open reading frame of uncertain function. This TCR came from a man younger than 45 in good health. The DNA for the CDR3 is TGCGCCAGCAGTCAGCCGGACCGAAATCAGCCCCAGCATTTT. Translation gives CASSQPDRNQPQHF.